This T cell receptor beta chain comes out of a study of cytomegalovirus exposure and HLA in healthy donors. Study findings and constraints: Rates of TCR association differed by HLA locus in a later analysis, with DRB1 highest and HLA-C lowest. What a later analysis showed was that several of the most significant clusters appeared linked to common viral pathogens.

Germline CDR1 and CDR2: SGHTS and YDEGEE. The V segment lost 1 base and the J segment 1 base; nucleotides outside the gene matches: 0. CDR3 size: 14 residues. Use of 60 Vbeta and 13 Jbeta primers characterized the PCR. Clones were read by immunoSEQ multiplex PCR, and TCRdb kept only the in-frame ones, dropping some. The profile shows hundreds of thousands of clones, about 83% of them singletons. Concerning this clone: Its antigen is as yet unknown. Other DNA sequences within the sample encode an identical CDR3.

The clonotype was recovered from a girl aged 10-17 years in good health and CMV-seronegative. The sample comprised PBMCs. The chain uses TRBV5-8 and TRBJ1-1; TRBD1 aligns across 8 bases. The CDR3 here is CASSLQGANTEAFF. Written as DNA, the CDR3 is TGTGCCAGCAGCTTGCAGGGGGCGAACACTGAAGCTTTCTTT.